This TCR beta chain originates from a study of healthy donors' naive CD4 and CD8 T cells. Overall study: A new alpha primer set targeted every functional IMGT alpha variant.

TCR libraries were built from approximately 0.55 ug of total RNA by linear amplification. As originally analysed: Sequencing covered 78,498 rearranged alpha-chain transcripts across 5 healthy donors. TCRdb fed the reads into MiXCR, producing one record per CDR3 protein. TCRdb's processing, not the authors' own work, is the source of the V and J calls. Of approximately 200,000 distinct CDR3 sequences in the sample, 65% to 75% were seen once. Concerning this clonotype: Its antigen is not identified.

Germline CDR1 reads MNHEY; CDR2 reads SMNVEV (reference sequence). The V segment lost 10 bases and the J segment 4 bases; nucleotides outside the gene matches: 14. CDR3 length equals 15 residues. Study findings and constraints: Negatively charged CDR3s marked CD8+ lineage; positively charged CDR3s marked CD4+ lineage.

This sequence joins TRBV27 and TRBJ2-7, with 9 nucleotides matching TRBD1. Sequencing was performed on naive CD4+ and CD8+ T cells sorted from blood, pooled from several donors. The clonotype comes from a pool of human donors in good health; the sample pools cells from several healthy donors. CDR3 nucleotide sequence: TGTGCCATCCAGACGGGGACAGGGAAGTCGTACGAGCAGTACTTC. Translated, it gives CAIQTGTGKSYEQYF.